A selection of T cell receptor beta chains follows, all from one sample in a study of blood T cell repertoires in COVID-19. Sequencing was performed with immunoSEQ multiplex PCR; in TCRdb, only in-frame clones are kept and a portion is missing. Among 300,000 to 400,000 clones listed, 75% to 90% were seen once. Material for sequencing was PBMCs or T cells enriched from blood (not recorded which). The receptors stem from a man between 18 and 29 years old who had recovered from COVID-19. CDR3s include the opening cysteine and the closing phenylalanine or tryptophan. A D gene is named only where the DNA matches it firmly. Clone sizes are given selectively: once, few, many, or a class where the clone is expanded.

clone size	D gene	V gene	J gene	CDR3 length	CDR3 DNA	CDR3 protein
-	TRBD1	TRBV5-5	TRBJ2-1	16	TGTGCCAGCAGCTTGGTGGGACAGGGGTACTACAATGAGCAGTTCTTC	CASSLVGQGYYNEQFF
-	-	TRBV28	TRBJ2-2	14	TGTGCCAGCAGTTTTCGACAGATCACCGGGGAGCTGTTTTTT	CASSFRQITGELFF
-	-	TRBV18	TRBJ2-7	15	TGTGCCAGCTCACCACCCCCAGGTGTAAGCTACGAGCAGTACTTC	CASSPPPGVSYEQYF
-	-	TRBV15	TRBJ1-6	18	TGTGCCACCAGCAGAGAGCAGACCTATGGGGGCCTCAATTCACCCCTCCACTTT	CATSREQTYGGLNSPLHF
-	-	TRBV2	TRBJ2-1	14	TGTGCCAGCAGTGAGTGGACAGAATCCAATGAGCAGTTCTTC	CASSEWTESNEQFF
-	-	TRBV18	TRBJ2-2	16	TGTGCCAGCTCACTCCGGACAGACCTGAACACCGGGGAGCTGTTTTTT	CASSLRTDLNTGELFF
-	TRBD1	TRBV28	TRBJ1-2	15	TGTGCCAGCAGTTCAACCGGACAGGTCGGCTATGGCTACACCTTC	CASSSTGQVGYGYTF
-	-	TRBV7-9	TRBJ1-1	13	TGTGCCAGCAGCTTAGCGCCGGGTGATGAAGCTTTCTTT	CASSLAPGDEAFF
-	TRBD2	TRBV13	TRBJ2-7	20	TGTGCCAGCAGCAACACCCCCGGACTAGCGGGAGGGTCAAACCCCTACGAGCAGTACTTC	CASSNTPGLAGGSNPYEQYF
-	-	TRBV7-9	TRBJ2-3	12	TGTGCCAGCACCCTCCTTACAGATACGCAGTATTTT	CASTLLTDTQYF
few	TRBD2	TRBV7-9	TRBJ2-1	15	TGTGCCAGCAGCCCTAGCGGGAGCTCCTACAATGAGCAGTTCTTC	CASSPSGSSYNEQFF
-	TRBD1	TRBV15	TRBJ2-5	13	TGTGCCACCAGTATATGGACAGGGGAGACCCAGTACTTC	CATSIWTGETQYF
-	-	TRBV7-9	TRBJ1-1	18	TGTGCCAGCAGCTCTCGCCCCAACCCGGGGGGTGGGAACACTGAAGCTTTCTTT	CASSSRPNPGGGNTEAFF
once	-	TRBV27	TRBJ1-2	16	TGTGCCAGCAGTTTATCCCCGACAGGTCCCTCCTATGGCTACACCTTC	CASSLSPTGPSYGYTF
-	-	TRBV28	TRBJ2-7	13	TGTGCCAGCAGTTTAGGTCCGGGAGACGAGCAGTACTTC	CASSLGPGDEQYF
-	-	TRBV28	TRBJ2-1	14	TGTGCCAGCATGGGGAGTGCCTCTTACAATGAGCAGTTCTTC	CASMGSASYNEQFF
-	-	TRBV2	TRBJ1-1	11	TGTGCCAGCAGTGAATCTACTGGAGCTTTCTTT	CASSESTGAFF